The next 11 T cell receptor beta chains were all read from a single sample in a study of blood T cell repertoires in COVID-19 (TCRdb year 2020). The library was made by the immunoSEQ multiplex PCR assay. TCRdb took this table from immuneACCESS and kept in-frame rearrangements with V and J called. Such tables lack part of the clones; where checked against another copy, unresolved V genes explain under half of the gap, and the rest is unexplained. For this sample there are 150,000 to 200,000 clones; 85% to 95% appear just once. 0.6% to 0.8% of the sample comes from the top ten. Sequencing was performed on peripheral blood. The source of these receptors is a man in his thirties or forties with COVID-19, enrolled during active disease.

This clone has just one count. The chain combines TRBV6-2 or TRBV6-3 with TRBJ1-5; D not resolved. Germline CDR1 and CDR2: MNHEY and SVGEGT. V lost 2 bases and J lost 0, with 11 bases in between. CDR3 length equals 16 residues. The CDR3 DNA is TGTGCCAGCAGTTACCAAGTTGGGCATAGCAATCAGCCCCAGCATTTT. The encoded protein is CASSYQVGHSNQPQHF.

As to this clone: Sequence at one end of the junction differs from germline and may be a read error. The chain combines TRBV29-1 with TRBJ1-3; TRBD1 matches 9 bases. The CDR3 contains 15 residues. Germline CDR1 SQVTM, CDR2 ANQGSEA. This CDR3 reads CSVEGTGRAGNTIYF. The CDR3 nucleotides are TGCAGCGTAGAAGGGACAGGGCGAGCTGGAAACACCATATATTTT.

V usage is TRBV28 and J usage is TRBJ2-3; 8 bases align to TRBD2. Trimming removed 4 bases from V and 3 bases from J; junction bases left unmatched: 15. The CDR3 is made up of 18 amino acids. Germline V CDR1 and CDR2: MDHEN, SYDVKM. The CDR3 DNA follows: TGTGCCAGCAGTTCCCACCCGCATGCGGGGGGAGGTACAGATACGCAGTATTTT. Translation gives CASSSHPHAGGGTDTQYF. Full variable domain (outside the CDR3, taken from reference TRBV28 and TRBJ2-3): DVKVTQSSRYLVKRTGEKVFLECVQDMDHENMFWYRQDPGLGLRLIYFSYDVKMKEKGDIPEGYSVSREKKERFSLILESASTNQTSMYLCASSSHPHAGGGTDTQYFGPGTRLTVL.

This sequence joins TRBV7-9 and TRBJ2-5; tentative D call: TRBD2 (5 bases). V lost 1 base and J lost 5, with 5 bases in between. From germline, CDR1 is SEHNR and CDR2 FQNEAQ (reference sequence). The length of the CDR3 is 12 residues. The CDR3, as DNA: TGTGCCAGCAGCTTAGTAGCGGAGACCCAGTACTTC. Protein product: CASSLVAETQYF.

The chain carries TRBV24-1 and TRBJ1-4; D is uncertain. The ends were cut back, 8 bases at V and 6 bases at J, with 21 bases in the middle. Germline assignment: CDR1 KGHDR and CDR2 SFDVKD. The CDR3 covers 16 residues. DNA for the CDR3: TGTGCCACCAACAGCTGCGGGTTGGGGTGGGATGAAAAACTGTTTTTT. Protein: CATNSCGLGWDEKLFF.

The CDR3 loop reads CASSQGPTTTYEQYF. The CDR3 coding sequence is TGTGCCAGCAGCCAAGGGCCGACTACCACCTACGAGCAGTACTTC. The chain employs TRBV14 and TRBJ2-7, with D possibly TRBD2 on 5 matching bases. CDR1 SGHDN and CDR2 FVKESK come from the germline V gene. The CDR3 contains 15 residues. With 1 base removed from V and 2 bases from J, the gap between germline ends came to 12 bases. The full variable domain, completed using reference TRBV14 and TRBJ2-7, is EAGVTQFPSHSVIEKGQTVTLRCDPISGHDNLYWYRRVMGKEIKFLLHFVKESKQDESGMPNNRFLAERTGGTYSTLKVQPAELEDSGVYFCASSQGPTTTYEQYFGPGTRLTVT.

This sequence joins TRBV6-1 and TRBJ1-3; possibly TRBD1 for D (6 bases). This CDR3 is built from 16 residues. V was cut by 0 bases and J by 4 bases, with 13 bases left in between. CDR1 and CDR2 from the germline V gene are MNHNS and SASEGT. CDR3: CASSEALDSRGNTIYF. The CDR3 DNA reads TGTGCCAGCAGTGAAGCTTTGGACAGCAGGGGAAACACCATATATTTT.

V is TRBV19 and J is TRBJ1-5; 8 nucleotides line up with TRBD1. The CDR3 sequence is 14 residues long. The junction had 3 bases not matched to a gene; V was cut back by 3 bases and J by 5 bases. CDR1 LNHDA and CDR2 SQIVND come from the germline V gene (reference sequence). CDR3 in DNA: TGTGCCAGTAGTATCGGGACAGGATATCAGCCCCAGCATTTT. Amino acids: CASSIGTGYQPQHF. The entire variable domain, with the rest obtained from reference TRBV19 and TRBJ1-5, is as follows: DGGITQSPKYLFRKEGQNVTLSCEQNLNHDAMYWYRQDPGQGLRLIYYSQIVNDFQKGDIAEGYSVSREKKESFPLTVTSAQKNPTAFYLCASSIGTGYQPQHFGDGTRLSIL.

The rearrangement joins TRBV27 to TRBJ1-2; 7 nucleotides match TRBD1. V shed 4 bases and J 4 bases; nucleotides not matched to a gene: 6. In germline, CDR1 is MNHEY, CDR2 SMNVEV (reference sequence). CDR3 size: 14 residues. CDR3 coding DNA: TGTGCCAGCAGTTCACAGGGGAAACCCTATGGCTACACCTTC. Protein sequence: CASSSQGKPYGYTF.

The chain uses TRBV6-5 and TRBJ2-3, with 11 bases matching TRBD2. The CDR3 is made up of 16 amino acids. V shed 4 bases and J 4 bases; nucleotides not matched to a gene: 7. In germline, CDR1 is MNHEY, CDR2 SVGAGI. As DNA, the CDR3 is TGTGCCAGCAGTTCACATAGCGGGGGGGCGCCAGATACGCAGTATTTT. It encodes CASSSHSGGAPDTQYF.

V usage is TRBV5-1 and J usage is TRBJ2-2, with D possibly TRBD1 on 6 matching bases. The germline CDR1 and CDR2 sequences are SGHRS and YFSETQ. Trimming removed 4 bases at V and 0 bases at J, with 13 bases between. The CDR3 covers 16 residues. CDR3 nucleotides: TGCGCCAGCAGCGGGGGAACAGGGTCGAACACCGGGGAGCTGTTTTTT. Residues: CASSGGTGSNTGELFF.